The 15 T cell receptor beta chains presented below share a single source sample, sequenced in a study of early T cells in non-severe SARS-CoV-2 infection (dated by TCRdb to about 2021). Libraries came from 5' RACE. The sequencer listed for this sample is NextSeq 500. TCRdb took the public reads, trimmed them with fastp at Q25, ran MiXCR for clone calling and kept in-frame beta chains. CDR3 protein sequences are deduplicated, and each keeps its most common genes and DNA. This sample lists some 50,000 distinct CDR3 sequences; 7% to 10% were detected once. Of the sample, under 5% falls within the top ten clones. The sequencing input was whole blood. Receptors were obtained from an adult who was a healthcare worker with PCR-confirmed SARS-CoV-2 infection or an uninfected control (not recorded which).

Only a few counts were recorded for this clonotype. The chain carries TRBV27 and TRBJ2-2; a possible D gene is TRBD2 (5 bases). Germline V lookup: CDR1 MNHEY, CDR2 SMNVEV (reference sequence). This CDR3 has 12 residues. Trimming cost V 3 bases and J 10 bases, with 9 bases left between them. CDR3 in amino acids: CASSFLGAELFF. The CDR3 bases are TGTGCCAGCAGTTTCTTGGGAGCGGAGCTGTTTTTT.

This clonotype was seen a few times. The CDR3 bases are TGTGCCAGCAGAAGAGGGCCAGGGTACGACAATGAGCAGTTCTTC. Translated: CASRRGPGYDNEQFF. The chain couples TRBV3-1 to TRBJ2-1; D is possibly TRBD1 or TRBD2 (5 bases each). The CDR3 totals 15 residues. The V end was cut by 6 bases, the J end by 5 bases, with 17 bases between. CDR1 is LGHDT and CDR2 is YNNKEL in the germline V gene (reference sequence).

Worth noting for this clonotype: The conserved phenylalanine or tryptophan is not found at the CDR3 terminus, so this likely reflects a read error. Because the CDR3's place on the DNA is in doubt, the DNA is left out and the CDR3 is given as listed by TCRdb. The gene calls are TRBV6-5 and TRBJ2-6; no check of the table's D call, TRBD1, against the DNA was made. The CDR3 numbers 10 amino acids, ends counted. Germline CDR1 reads MNHEY; CDR2 reads SVGAGI. CDR3 amino acids: CASSPPGHVI.

The CDR3 sequence: CSVDGTGTGTTYEQYF. CDR3 DNA: TGCAGCGTCGACGGGACCGGGACAGGGACGACCTACGAGCAGTACTTC. The rearrangement uses TRBV29-1 and TRBJ2-7; 9 bases agree with TRBD1. Germline CDR1 is SQVTM and CDR2 is ANQGSEA. Unmatched junction bases numbered 14, after V lost 6 bases and J lost 2 bases. This CDR3 is built from 16 residues.

The chain combines TRBV29-1 with TRBJ2-7; perhaps D is TRBD1 or TRBD2 (5 bases each). V was pared by 7 bases and J by 4 bases, with 11 bases between. Germline loops: CDR1 SQVTM, CDR2 ANQGSEA. CDR3 length: 11 residues. CDR3 sequence: CSADGAYEQYF. In DNA, the CDR3 is TGCAGCGCCGACGGGGCGTACGAGCAGTACTTC.

Judged by abundance, this clonotype is medium-sized. The rearrangement links TRBV20-1 to TRBJ1-1; TRBD1 matches at 8 bases. The trim removed 7 bases at V and 0 bases at J, leaving 10 bases unmatched. CDR1 is DFQATT and CDR2 is SNEGSKA in the germline V gene (reference sequence). This CDR3 has 15 amino acids. CDR3 in DNA: TGCAGTGTTAAAGGACAGGGAAGCATGAACACTGAAGCTTTCTTT. Translated, it gives CSVKGQGSMNTEAFF.

This clonotype was seen a handful of times. This chain uses TRBV5-1 with TRBJ1-1; 8 bases line up with TRBD1. Germline loops: CDR1 SGHRS, CDR2 YFSETQ. The CDR3 loop spans 16 amino acids. Unmatched junction bases numbered 6, after V lost 0 bases and J lost 2 bases. The CDR3 DNA follows: TGCGCCAGCAGCTTGGCCGGCGCAGGGGGCAACACTGAAGCTTTCTTT. This encodes CASSLAGAGGNTEAFF.

This clonotype was observed a handful of times. The chain joins TRBV7-2 to TRBJ1-2, with a tentative D call TRBD1 (5 bases). The CDR3 loop spans 16 amino acids. Germline CDR1 reads SGHTA; CDR2 reads FQGNSA. Trimming left V 1 base short and J 0 bases short, with 12 bases between. CDR3 region: CASSLVSQGSNYGYTF. CDR3 coding DNA: TGTGCCAGCAGCTTAGTGTCTCAGGGATCTAACTATGGCTACACCTTC.

The rearrangement links TRBV5-1 to TRBJ2-7; TRBD1 agrees at 9 bases. This CDR3 is 15 amino acids long. The junction had 8 bases not matched to a gene; V was cut back by 3 bases and J by 4 bases. Germline V gives CDR1 SGHRS, CDR2 YFSETQ. The CDR3 sequence: CASSSRGQGSYEQYF. CDR3 bases: TGCGCCAGCAGCTCGAGAGGACAGGGGTCTTACGAGCAGTACTTC.

In its sample, this clonotype was seen many times. The rearrangement uses TRBV10-2 and TRBJ1-5; no firm D call. V lost 4 bases to trimming and J lost 4 bases, with 14 bases between them. Germline V gene lookup returns CDR1 WSHSY and CDR2 SAAADI. The CDR3 consists of 15 residues. The CDR3 DNA sequence: TGCGCCAGCAGTGCAGACTCCTTAGGGAATCAGCCCCAGCATTTT. Translated: CASSADSLGNQPQHF.

This clonotype was picked up many times. V gene TRBV10-1 combines with J gene TRBJ2-7; D gene ambiguous. V was trimmed by 8 bases and J by 2 bases, leaving 10 bases between them. The CDR3 totals 12 residues. Germline V gene data show CDR1 as WNHNN and CDR2 as SYGVQD (reference sequence). CDR3 DNA sequence: TGCGCCAGCTCACAAGGAACCTACGAGCAGTACTTC. Its translation: CASSQGTYEQYF.

The rearrangement joins TRBV10-3 to TRBJ1-1; the D is unclear. V lost 11 bases, J lost 3 bases, and 16 bases lay in between. Germline V lookup: CDR1 ENHRY, CDR2 SYGVKD. The CDR3 runs to 13 residues. CDR3 DNA: TGTGCCCTCCGGGCAGGACGCGACACTGAAGCTTTCTTT. It specifies CALRAGRDTEAFF.

This clonotype appeared a few times. The chain has TRBV6-1 and TRBJ1-6; 10 bases line up with TRBD1. The J segment lost 6 bases and the V segment lost 2 bases, leaving 7 bases of the junction unmatched. The germline gives CDR1 MNHNS, CDR2 SASEGT. The CDR3 sequence is 17 residues long. The CDR3 sequence: CASSELVTGGLNSPLHF. The CDR3 bases are TGTGCCAGCAGTGAATTGGTGACAGGGGGCCTTAATTCACCCCTCCACTTT.

This clonotype was seen at least ten times. The chain couples TRBV11-2 to TRBJ2-3, with TRBD2 matching 15 bases. The CDR3 loop spans 16 amino acids. Trimming cost V 5 bases and J 5 bases; bases outside gene matches: 5. Germline V gene lookup returns CDR1 SGHAT and CDR2 FQNNGV. For the CDR3, the DNA is TGTGCCAGCAGCCCTAGGGGACTAGCGGGAGGAGATACGCAGTATTTT. This sequence encodes CASSPRGLAGGDTQYF.

Many counts were recorded for this clonotype. The chain combines TRBV5-1 with TRBJ2-3; D gene uncertain. CDR3 length: 14 residues. Germline-derived CDR1 and CDR2 are SGHRS and YFSETQ. The germline V and J ends were trimmed by 0 bases and 2 bases, with 7 bases remaining between them. CDR3 sequence (DNA): TGCGCCAGCAGCTTGGCACAGTACACAGATACGCAGTATTTT. Translated, it gives CASSLAQYTDTQYF.